What follows are 18 T cell receptor beta chains derived from one specimen sequenced in a study of cytomegalovirus exposure and HLA in healthy donors (TCRdb year 2017). The method behind the library was the immunoSEQ multiplex PCR assay. For the multiplex PCR, a mixture combining 60 forward primers for TCR Vbeta segments and 13 reverse primers for TCR Jbeta segments was used. Here the immuneACCESS table is served through TCRdb, limited to in-frame sequences with V and J called. Missing clones are a known gap in these copies; in checked studies unresolved V genes cover under half, and the rest lacks a known reason. The sample data list roughly 120,000 clones, and over 60% of these were observed just once. The ten top clones hold about 3.2% of the sample. The sequenced material came from PBMCs. These receptors came from a woman aged 60-75 years in good health and CMV-seropositive.

This chain joins TRBV6-1 and TRBJ2-1, with D possibly being TRBD2 (5 bases). CDR3 length: 14 amino acids. Per the germline V gene, CDR1 is MNHNS and CDR2 is SASEGT. With 0 bases removed from V and 9 bases from J, the gap between germline ends came to 12 bases. The CDR3 nucleotides read TGTGCCAGCAGTGAAGCTGGTCTAGCAGGTGAGCAGTTCTTC. This translates into CASSEAGLAGEQFF.

The rearrangement uses TRBV5-1 and TRBJ2-1; 9 bases are a match to TRBD2. Germline assignment: CDR1 SGHRS and CDR2 YFSETQ. V was pared by 2 bases and J by 6 bases, with 9 bases of the junction left unmatched. The CDR3 extends over 16 amino acids. The CDR3 sequence: CASSFLAGSVGNEQFF. In nucleotides, the CDR3 is TGCGCCAGCAGCTTCCTAGCGGGATCGGTGGGCAATGAGCAGTTCTTC.

The chain carries TRBV7-8 and TRBJ2-2; the match to TRBD2 covers 8 bases. The germline gives CDR1 SGHVS, CDR2 FQNEAQ. CDR3 length equals 15 residues. The J segment lost 7 bases and the V segment lost 7 bases, leaving 11 bases of the junction unmatched. This CDR3 is CASTWGGRFGGELFF. The CDR3 DNA reads TGTGCCAGCACCTGGGGCGGGAGGTTCGGCGGGGAGCTGTTTTTT.

This sequence joins TRBV5-1 and TRBJ2-1, with a weak D call TRBD2 (5 bases). The germline V gene encodes CDR1 SGHRS and CDR2 YFSETQ. This CDR3 contains 14 residues. V shed 0 bases and J shed 6 bases, with 10 bases lying between them. CDR3 in DNA: TGCGCCAGCAGCTTGGAATATCGGGGCAATGAGCAGTTCTTC. It encodes CASSLEYRGNEQFF.

The CDR3 nucleotides are TGTGCCAGCAGCCCGCGCCCTGATCGTCGCCCGGGTAGCGGGAACGAGCAGTACTTC. It specifies CASSPRPDRRPGSGNEQYF. This rearrangement joins TRBV7-9 to TRBJ2-7, with 8 positions matching TRBD2. CDR1 is SEHNR and CDR2 is FQNEAQ in the germline V gene (reference sequence). After removal of 5 bases from V and 5 bases from J, the junction contained 23 bases not matched to a gene. The CDR3 spans 19 residues.

The chain employs TRBV27 and TRBJ2-1; D not resolved. The CDR3 contains 10 residues. Per the germline V gene, CDR1 is MNHEY and CDR2 is SMNVEV (reference sequence). V lost 9 bases, J lost 10 bases, and 10 bases lay in between. CDR3 residues: CASLVREQFF. The CDR3 DNA follows: TGTGCCAGTCTAGTCAGAGAGCAGTTCTTC.

This clone has more than one count but fewer than ten. The chain links TRBV6-1 to TRBJ1-5; D possibly corresponds to TRBD1 (5 bases). The CDR3 loop spans 15 amino acids. The V gene's germline CDR1 is MNHNS and CDR2 SASEGT. V was cut by 6 bases and J by 6 bases, with 18 bases left in between. CDR3 amino acids: CASRETSGFGQPQHF. As DNA, the CDR3 is TGTGCCAGCAGAGAGACCTCAGGGTTCGGTCAGCCCCAGCATTTT.

The rearrangement links TRBV11-1 to TRBJ2-6, with D possibly matching TRBD1 (5 bases). The CDR3 length is 15 residues. V lost 2 bases and J 13 bases, leaving 18 bases between the germline ends. The germline V gene has CDR1 SGHAT and CDR2 FQDESV (reference sequence). Here the CDR3 reads CASSLSGQGSEVLTF. The CDR3 DNA sequence: TGTGCCAGCAGCTTATCCGGGCAGGGTTCTGAAGTCCTGACTTTC.

The chain employs TRBV6-1 and TRBJ2-7, with 9 bases identical to TRBD2. Trimming at V came to 2 bases and at J to 0 bases, leaving 11 bases not matched to a gene. This CDR3 spans 18 amino acids. CDR1 is MNHNS, CDR2 SASEGT, per germline. In DNA form, the CDR3 reads TGTGCCAGCAGTGAAACCCGGCGGGAGGGTACCCTCTCCTACGAGCAGTACTTC. Translating it yields CASSETRREGTLSYEQYF.

This clone was detected only a few times. The V call is TRBV10-1, the J call TRBJ2-1; D not resolved. Germline CDR1 reads WNHNN; CDR2 reads SYGVQD (reference sequence). V lost 4 bases and J 8 bases, leaving 9 bases between the germline ends. The length of the CDR3 is 12 residues. Here the CDR3 reads CASSVGPYEQFF. The CDR3 region has the DNA TGCGCCAGCAGTGTTGGGCCCTATGAGCAGTTCTTC.

V usage is TRBV18 and J usage is TRBJ1-1; tentatively, D is TRBD1 (5 bases). This CDR3 is built from 14 residues. Germline CDR1 reads KGHSH; CDR2 reads LQKENI. Trimming shortened V by 3 bases and J by 6 bases, and 14 bases separated the two germline ends. CDR3 in amino acids: CASSPNDRTPEAFF. DNA for the CDR3: TGTGCCAGCTCACCTAACGATCGGACACCTGAAGCTTTCTTT.

This rearrangement joins TRBV4-2 to TRBJ2-4; maybe TRBD1 (6 bases). CDR3 length: 17 amino acids. Trimming left V 4 bases short and J 0 bases short, with 16 bases between. Germline V gives CDR1 LGHNA, CDR2 YNFKEQ. CDR3 coding DNA: TGTGCCAGCAGCCTTAACCGGGACAAGCTAGCCAAAAACATTCAGTACTTC. This translates into CASSLNRDKLAKNIQYF.

This CDR3 is CASSADRGAYEQYF. The CDR3 DNA is TGTGCCAGCAGCGCCGACAGGGGAGCCTACGAGCAGTACTTC. The chain links TRBV13 to TRBJ2-7; 8 bases agree with TRBD1. In germline, CDR1 is PRHDT, CDR2 FYEKMQ (reference sequence). The CDR3 is 14 amino acids. V shed 5 bases and J 2 bases; nucleotides not matched to a gene: 5.

The chain couples TRBV30 to TRBJ2-7; tentative D call: TRBD2 (6 bases). There are 14 residues in the CDR3. Germline V lookup: CDR1 GTSNPN, CDR2 SVGIG (reference sequence). V lost 2 bases and J lost 3, with 14 bases in between. CDR3 DNA sequence: TGTGCCTGGAGTCCCGTGGAGGGCCTCTACGAGCAGTACTTC. This gives the protein CAWSPVEGLYEQYF.

This clone was seen once. The rearrangement uses TRBV21-1 and TRBJ1-4. TRBV21-1 is a listed pseudogene. The CDR3 covers 15 residues. The CDR3 sequence is CASLLGRGPQEKLFF. In nucleotides, the CDR3 is TGTGCCAGCCTCCTTGGGCGCGGGCCCCAGGAAAAACTGTTTTTT.

V usage is TRBV2 and J usage is TRBJ2-7, with D perhaps TRBD2 (6 bases). The length of the CDR3 is 12 residues. V lost 8 bases to trimming and J lost 8 bases, with 16 bases between them. Germline loops: CDR1 SNHLY, CDR2 FYNNEI. CDR3 bases: TGTGCCAGCGACGGCGGCGGCGGGAAGCAGTACTTC. This translates into CASDGGGGKQYF. Looking up the rest from reference TRBV2 and TRBJ2-7 gives the full variable domain: EPEVTQTPSHQVTQMGQEVILRCVPISNHLYFYWYRQILGQKVEFLVSFYNNEISEKSEIFDDQFSVERPDGSNFTLKIRSTKLEDSAMYFCASDGGGGKQYFGPGTRLTVT.

As DNA, the CDR3 is TGTGCCAGCAGCCCTTGGCGGTCGGATACGCAGTATTTT. Amino acid sequence: CASSPWRSDTQYF. The genes are TRBV9 and TRBJ2-3; D unresolved. V shed 4 bases and J shed 6 bases, with 12 bases lying between them. Germline V lookup: CDR1 SGDLS, CDR2 YYNGEE. This CDR3 region has 13 residues.

The chain joins TRBV27 to TRBJ1-2; D is possibly TRBD1 (5 bases). CDR1 is MNHEY and CDR2 is SMNVEV in the germline V gene (reference sequence). Trimming took off 4 bases at V and 4 bases at J, with 13 bases between the two ends. The CDR3 runs to 14 residues. CDR3 DNA sequence: TGTGCCAGCAGTTACGGGGCGGGATCCTATGGCTACACCTTC. This gives the protein CASSYGAGSYGYTF.